This T cell receptor (beta chain) was captured by sequencing in a study of blood T cell repertoires in COVID-19. Libraries were prepared by immunoSEQ multiplex PCR; TCRdb keeps only in-frame clonotypes and omits some of them. The top ten clones hold 15% to 20% of a sample with tens of thousands of clones, around 90% of them seen once. The junction had 4 bases not matched to a gene; V was cut back by 4 bases and J by 2 bases. The germline gives CDR1 SEHNR, CDR2 FQNEAQ (reference sequence). This CDR3 region has 14 residues. The sequencing sample was made of peripheral blood. This receptor was identified in a woman aged 60-75 years with COVID-19, enrolled during active disease. The rearrangement joins TRBV7-9 to TRBJ1-2; 7 bases are a match to TRBD1. Here the CDR3 DNA reads TGTGCCAGCAGCTACAACAGGGGAAACTATGGCTACACCTTC. Translated, it gives CASSYNRGNYGYTF.